Described below is a single T cell receptor beta chain sequence and its context. This specimen comes from a study of blood T cell repertoires in COVID-19. As for the study in general: Acute and convalescent COVID-19 samples came from the United States, Italy and Spain. T cells, B-cell-depleted T cells, or PBMCs provided the cDNA or gDNA that served as material.

The CDR3 is 20 residues long. Trimming cost V 3 bases and J 0 bases, with 25 bases left between them. Germline V gives CDR1 MDHEN, CDR2 SYDVKM. In the authors' workflow: Cell counts per sample came from amplifying reference gene primers. The protocol was immunoSEQ multiplex PCR, while the TCRdb copy is restricted to in-frame clones and leaves out a portion. That table furnishes V, J and clone size, whereas the DNA furnished D and trimming. Here the sample spans about 210,000 clones, around nine tenths being singletons. The clonotype was recovered from a man aged 18 to 30 with active or convalescent COVID-19. This chain uses TRBV28 with TRBJ2-3; no firm D call. The sequenced sample was peripheral blood. CDR3 nucleotides: TGTGCCAGCAGTTTCGGCATAACAAGATTGACGGCGGTTAGCACAGATACGCAGTATTTT. Residues: CASSFGITRLTAVSTDTQYF. The whole variable domain, remainder taken from reference TRBV28 and TRBJ2-3, is DVKVTQSSRYLVKRTGEKVFLECVQDMDHENMFWYRQDPGLGLRLIYFSYDVKMKEKGDIPEGYSVSREKKERFSLILESASTNQTSMYLCASSFGITRLTAVSTDTQYFGPGTRLTVL.